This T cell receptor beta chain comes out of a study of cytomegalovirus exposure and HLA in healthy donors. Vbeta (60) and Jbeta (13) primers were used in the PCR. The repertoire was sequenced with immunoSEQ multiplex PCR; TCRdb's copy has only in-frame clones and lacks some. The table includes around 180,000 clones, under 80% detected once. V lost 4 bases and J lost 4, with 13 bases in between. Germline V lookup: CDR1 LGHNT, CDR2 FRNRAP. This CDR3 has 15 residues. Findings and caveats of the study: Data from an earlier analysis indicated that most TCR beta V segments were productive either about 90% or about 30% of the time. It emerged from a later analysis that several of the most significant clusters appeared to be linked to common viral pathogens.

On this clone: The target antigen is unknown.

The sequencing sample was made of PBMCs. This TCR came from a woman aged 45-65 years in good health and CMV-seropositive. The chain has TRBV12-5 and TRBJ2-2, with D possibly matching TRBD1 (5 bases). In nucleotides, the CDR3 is TGTGCTAGTGGTTGGCCCCCTCAGGGCACCGGGGAGCTGTTTTTT. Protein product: CASGWPPQGTGELFF.